The sequence of this T cell receptor (beta chain) was determined in a study of blood T cell repertoires in COVID-19. About the research overall: Sample material is recorded as cDNA or gDNA derived from T cells, B-cell-depleted T cells, or PBMCs.

Those enrolled in Seattle joined during active infection and were followed longitudinally afterward. TCRdb's table, derived via immunoSEQ multiplex PCR, lists solely in-frame clones and lacks some. The sample has 150,000 to 200,000 clones; under 85% are singletons. V shed 4 bases, J shed 3 bases, and the junction held 13 bases outside the gene matches. This CDR3 has 17 residues. CDR1 SGHRS and CDR2 YFSETQ come from the germline V gene. This sequence joins TRBV5-1 and TRBJ1-1; 9 bases line up with TRBD1. The sequenced sample consisted of peripheral blood. The sequence came from a woman in her 70s with COVID-19, enrolled during active disease. CDR3 region: CASSVWNRGPRDTEAFF. CDR3 DNA: TGCGCCAGCAGCGTGTGGAACAGGGGGCCTAGGGACACTGAAGCTTTCTTT.